This T cell receptor (beta chain) was recorded in a study of blood T cell repertoires in COVID-19. Study-level background: Italy, Spain and the United States were the sources of the convalescent and acute COVID-19 samples.

Per the study methods: From reference gene primer amplification, estimates of nucleated cell counts were derived. The data were produced by immunoSEQ multiplex PCR, yet TCRdb's version contains in-frame clones alone and is incomplete. From that table come the V and J calls and clone size; the DNA was used to work out D and trimming. The sample shows tens of thousands of clones, around 83% of them seen only once. Germline CDR1 reads SGHAT; CDR2 reads FQNNGV. With 3 bases removed from V and 6 bases from J, the gap between germline ends came to 6 bases. The CDR3 sequence is 12 residues long. This clonotype was sampled from a woman between 55 and 75 years old with acute or convalescent COVID-19. The chain is built from TRBV11-2 and TRBJ2-1; D is uncertain. Source material: peripheral blood. CDR3 protein: CASSFRVNEQFF. As DNA, the CDR3 is TGTGCCAGCAGCTTTCGGGTCAATGAGCAGTTCTTC.